The 15 T cell receptor beta chains reported below all come from one sample, sequenced in a study of immune evolution from preneoplasia to lung adenocarcinoma. Profiled with immunoSEQ multiplex PCR; TCRdb holds only in-frame clones, not every one. This table has 4,000 to 6,000 clones, roughly 80% appearing once. Material for sequencing was FFPE adjacent normal lung tissue. These receptors were obtained from a donor at least 70 years old with lung adenocarcinoma.

This clone was counted between two and nine times. This chain joins TRBV6-4 and TRBJ2-7; a possible D gene is TRBD1 (6 bases). The CDR3 runs 15 residues. V was shortened by 1 base and J by 6 bases, with 16 bases between the two germline ends. Germline V CDR1 and CDR2: MRHNA, SNTAGT. CDR3 DNA: TGTGCCAGCAGTGACTTTGAGGGGCAGGGGCTCGAGCAGTACTTC. It specifies CASSDFEGQGLEQYF.

The chain links TRBV7-3 to TRBJ2-3; 8 bases align to TRBD2. Germline lookup yields CDR1 SGHTA and CDR2 FQGTGA. Trimming removed 5 bases from V and 15 bases from J; junction bases left unmatched: 13. The CDR3 consists of 13 residues. Here the CDR3 reads CASSASLSGSKYF. CDR3 DNA sequence: TGTGCCAGCAGCGCCAGCCTAAGCGGGAGCAAATATTTT.

The genes are TRBV5-1 and TRBJ1-1; TRBD1 might be the D (6 bases). There are 16 residues in the CDR3. Trimming stripped 0 bases from V and 4 bases from J, with 16 bases between. Germline-derived CDR1 and CDR2 are SGHRS and YFSETQ. This chain's CDR3 is CASSLDTQGKSTEAFF. The CDR3 region has the DNA TGCGCCAGCAGCTTGGATACACAGGGAAAAAGCACTGAAGCTTTCTTT.

The chain joins TRBV5-1 to TRBJ2-1, with 7 bases identical to TRBD2. The germline gives CDR1 SGHRS, CDR2 YFSETQ. V gave up 2 bases and J gave up 7 bases; unmatched junction bases: 9. This CDR3 region has 15 residues. The CDR3 loop reads CASSFLAGEGNEQFF. CDR3 nucleotides: TGCGCCAGCAGCTTTCTCGCGGGAGAGGGAAATGAGCAGTTCTTC.

The J gene is TRBJ2-1, the V gene TRBV19; TRBD2 matches at 10 bases. Germline trimming cut 1 base from V and 7 bases from J; bases unmatched to any gene: 4. The CDR3 contains 15 residues. Germline CDR1 LNHDA, CDR2 SQIVND (reference sequence). As DNA, the CDR3 is TGTGCCAGTAGTATAGGGGCTAGCGGGGGAAATGAGCAGTTCTTC. Translated: CASSIGASGGNEQFF.

V is TRBV18 and J is TRBJ2-7, with D hard to call. V dropped 2 bases and J dropped 8 bases, with 22 bases sitting between them. CDR1 and CDR2 from the germline V gene are KGHSH and LQKENI. The CDR3 length is 16 residues. The CDR3 region has the DNA TGTGCCAGCTCACCAAACACGCGGATTTTGGCAGACCAGCAGTACTTC. Protein product: CASSPNTRILADQQYF.

The chain carries TRBV9 and TRBJ1-1; the D is unclear. CDR3 length equals 13 residues. Trimming shortened V by 0 bases and J by 5 bases, and 8 bases separated the two germline ends. The V gene's germline CDR1 is SGDLS and CDR2 YYNGEE. In DNA, the CDR3 is TGTGCCAGCAGCGTAGAAATAAAGACTGAAGCTTTCTTT. It is translated as CASSVEIKTEAFF.

This clone was seen just once. This chain connects TRBV7-2 to TRBJ1-2; D remains unclear. Trimming removed 5 bases at V and 2 bases at J, with 9 bases between. The CDR3 has 13 amino acids. Germline V lookup: CDR1 SGHTA, CDR2 FQGNSA. In nucleotides, the CDR3 is TGTGCCAGCAGCCTTACAGAAAACTATGGCTACACCTTC. Residues: CASSLTENYGYTF.

The V and J genes are TRBV5-1 and TRBJ1-2, with a tentative D call TRBD1 (5 bases). Trimming removed 0 bases from V and 7 bases from J, with 19 bases in between. This CDR3 has 16 residues. Looked up from germline, CDR1 is SGHRS and CDR2 is YFSETQ. CDR3 in amino acids: CASSLESSPGEGGYTF. DNA of the CDR3: TGCGCCAGCAGCTTGGAGTCCTCCCCGGGGGAGGGTGGCTACACCTTC.

J is TRBJ2-7 and V is TRBV28, with TRBD1 identical over 7 bases. The junction had 3 bases not matched to a gene; V was cut back by 6 bases and J by 7 bases. Per germline, CDR1 MDHEN and CDR2 SYDVKM. This CDR3 spans 11 amino acids. The CDR3 region is CASRTQGEQYF. Here the CDR3 DNA reads TGTGCCAGCAGAACACAGGGGGAGCAGTACTTC.

The chain couples TRBV11-2 to TRBJ1-5, with D perhaps TRBD1 (5 bases). V gave up 5 bases and J gave up 2 bases, with 13 bases separating them. CDR3 length equals 15 residues. CDR1 is SGHAT, CDR2 FQNNGV, per germline. CDR3 DNA sequence: TGTGCCAGCAGCACCGGGGCCTCGGGCAATCAGCCCCAGCATTTT. It encodes CASSTGASGNQPQHF.

Of note for this clone: The same CDR3 is also encoded by other DNA sequences in this sample. This sequence joins TRBV30 and TRBJ1-4; D remains unclear. CDR3 length: 12 amino acids. Germline CDR1 is GTSNPN and CDR2 is SVGIG (reference sequence). V gave up 0 bases and J gave up 2 bases, with 1 base separating them. In DNA form, the CDR3 reads TGTGCCTGGAGTGTGACTAATGAAAAACTGTTTTTT. Amino acids: CAWSVTNEKLFF.

The rearrangement links TRBV19 to TRBJ2-4, with 8 positions matching TRBD2. The J segment lost 9 bases and the V segment lost 7 bases, leaving 11 bases of the junction unmatched. The CDR3 is 14 amino acids. CDR1 is LNHDA and CDR2 is SQIVND in the germline V gene (reference sequence). The CDR3 here is CASNRGGLGSIQYF. In DNA, the CDR3 is TGTGCCAGTAACCGGGGGGGACTAGGGAGCATTCAGTACTTC.

This rearrangement joins TRBV4-1 to TRBJ1-5, with D uncertain. The V and J ends lost 4 bases and 7 bases respectively, with 17 bases between them. Germline V gene data show CDR1 as MGHRA and CDR2 as YSYEKL. The CDR3 loop spans 15 amino acids. In nucleotides, the CDR3 is TGCGCCAGCAGCCTAGCATCGGGGAGTCGGCAGCCCCAGCATTTT. As protein: CASSLASGSRQPQHF.

The J gene is TRBJ2-5, the V gene TRBV29-1; D not certain. Germline V gene data show CDR1 as SQVTM and CDR2 as ANQGSEA. Trimming removed 4 bases at V and 5 bases at J, with 2 bases between. The CDR3 contains 9 residues. The CDR3 here is CSVGETQYF. CDR3 in DNA: TGCAGCGTTGGGGAGACCCAGTACTTC.